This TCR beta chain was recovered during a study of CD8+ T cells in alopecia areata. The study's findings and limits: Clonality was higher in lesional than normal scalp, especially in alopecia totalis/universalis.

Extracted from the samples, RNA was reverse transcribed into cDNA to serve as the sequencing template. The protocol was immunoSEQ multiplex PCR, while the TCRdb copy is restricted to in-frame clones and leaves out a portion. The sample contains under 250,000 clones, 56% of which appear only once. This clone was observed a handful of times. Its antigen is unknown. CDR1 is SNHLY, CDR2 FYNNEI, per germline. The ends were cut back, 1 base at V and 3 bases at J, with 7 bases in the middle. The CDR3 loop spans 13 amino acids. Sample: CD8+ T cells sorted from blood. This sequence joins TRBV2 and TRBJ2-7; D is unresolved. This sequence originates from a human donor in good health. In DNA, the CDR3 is TGTGCCAGCAGTGAAGTTACGGGCTACGAGCAGTACTTC. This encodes CASSEVTGYEQYF.